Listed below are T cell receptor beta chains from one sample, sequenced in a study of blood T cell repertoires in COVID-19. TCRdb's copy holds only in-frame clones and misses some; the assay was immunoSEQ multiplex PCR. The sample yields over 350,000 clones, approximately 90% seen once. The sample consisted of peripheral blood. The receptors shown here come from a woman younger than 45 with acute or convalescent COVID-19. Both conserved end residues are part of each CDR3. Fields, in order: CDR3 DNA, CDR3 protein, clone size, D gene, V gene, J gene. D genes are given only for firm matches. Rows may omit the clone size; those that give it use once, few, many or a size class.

TGTGCCAGCAGCCGAGACAGGGGAAGCAATCAGCCCCAGCATTTT,CASSRDRGSNQPQHF,NA,TRBD1,TRBV6-6,TRBJ1-5
TGCGCCAGCAGCCCGCTAGCGGCCTCAAGCGATACGCAGTATTTT,CASSPLAASSDTQYF,NA,TRBD2,TRBV4-1,TRBJ2-3
TGTGCTAGTGGTTCTAGACAGGGTCATTACGAGCAGTACTTC,CASGSRQGHYEQYF,NA,TRBD1,TRBV12-5,TRBJ2-7
TGTGCCAGCAGTGTTAGGACTAGCGGGGGCACAGATACGCAGTATTTT,CASSVRTSGGTDTQYF,NA,TRBD2,TRBV2,TRBJ2-3
TGTGCCAGCAGCGTAGACGTAGGGGGAGTCTATGGCTACACCTTC,CASSVDVGGVYGYTF,NA,NA,TRBV9,TRBJ1-2
TGTGCCATTCAGCGGGGGGGTAAATCAGATACGCAGTATTTT,CAIQRGGKSDTQYF,NA,TRBD2,TRBV10-3,TRBJ2-3
TGTGCCAGCAGTACTATCAATTCGGCGGAAGTCGCTAGCACAGATACGCAGTATTTT,CASSTINSAEVASTDTQYF,NA,NA,TRBV6-2/TRBV6-3,TRBJ2-3
TGTGCCAGCAGCTTATACCGTGTTGGTAGTCAAGAGACCCAGTACTTC,CASSLYRVGSQETQYF,NA,NA,TRBV11-2,TRBJ2-5
TGTGCCAGCAGCCAGGACGGGCGTAGGGGGTGCAATCAGCCCCAGCATTTT,CASSQDGRRGCNQPQHF,NA,NA,TRBV5-4,TRBJ1-5
TGCGCCAGCAGCCAAGATTTAGGGGGAGTCGGGGAGCTGTTTTTT,CASSQDLGGVGELFF,NA,NA,TRBV4-1,TRBJ2-2
TGTGCCAGTAGTATGGTTTGGGACAGAAATTCACCCCTCCACTTT,CASSMVWDRNSPLHF,once,TRBD1,TRBV19,TRBJ1-6
TGCGCCAGCAGCGGTAGCGGGGAAAAGAAGAAGGATACGCAGTATTTT,CASSGSGEKKKDTQYF,NA,TRBD2,TRBV5-1,TRBJ2-3
TGCAGTGCTAGTGGGGGGGGCCCTAAGGATGAGCAGTTCTTC,CSASGGGPKDEQFF,NA,NA,TRBV20-1,TRBJ2-1
TGTGCCTGGAGCCTAACGGGAAATCAGCCCCAGCATTTT,CAWSLTGNQPQHF,NA,NA,TRBV30,TRBJ1-5
TGTGCCAGCTCGCTCAGACAGGGGATGAACACTGAAGCTTTCTTT,CASSLRQGMNTEAFF,NA,TRBD1,TRBV18,TRBJ1-1
TGTGCCTGGAGTTCGGGACAGGGGACAAATCAGCCCCAGCATTTT,CAWSSGQGTNQPQHF,NA,TRBD1,TRBV30,TRBJ1-5
TGCGCCAGCAGACGGACAGGTTTTGAAGAGACCCAGTACTTC,CASRRTGFEETQYF,NA,TRBD1,TRBV5-1,TRBJ2-5
TGTGCCAGCAGCTTCCGGACAGATAGCACTGAAGCTTTCTTT,CASSFRTDSTEAFF,NA,NA,TRBV9,TRBJ1-1
TGCGCCAGCAGCCTCTGGGCCGGCACAGATACGCAGTATTTT,CASSLWAGTDTQYF,NA,NA,TRBV4-1,TRBJ2-3
TGTGCCAGCAGCCAAGAGTCCAGGGTAGGTTGGAGCACTGAAGCTTTCTTT,CASSQESRVGWSTEAFF,NA,NA,TRBV3-1/TRBV3-2,TRBJ1-1
TGTGCCAGCAGTGGGTACAGCTCCTACGAGCAGTACTTC,CASSGYSSYEQYF,NA,NA,TRBV2,TRBJ2-7
TGCAGTGCTAGTGGGGACAGTGGTATTAATCAGCCCCAGCATTTT,CSASGDSGINQPQHF,NA,TRBD1,TRBV20-1,TRBJ1-5
TGTGCCAGCAGTTTCTCCGGGACTCGGCGGGAAAAACTGTTTTTT,CASSFSGTRREKLFF,NA,NA,TRBV7-8,TRBJ1-4
TGTGCCAGCAGCCAAGTTGGGAGGTCTGAAAAACTGTTTTTT,CASSQVGRSEKLFF,NA,NA,TRBV3-1/TRBV3-2,TRBJ1-4
TGTGCCAGCTCCACCGGGGGGGCAGCTGGGGCCAACGTCCTGACTTTC,CASSTGGAAGANVLTF,NA,TRBD2,TRBV7-3,TRBJ2-6
TGTGCCAGCAGCCTCTTACCGGGGGGCTACGAGCAGTACTTC,CASSLLPGGYEQYF,NA,TRBD2,TRBV3-1/TRBV3-2,TRBJ2-7
TGTGCCTGGAGTAACGGGGGGACAGGGGGCTACGAGCAGTACTTC,CAWSNGGTGGYEQYF,NA,TRBD1,TRBV30,TRBJ2-7
TGTGCCAGCAGCGCAAGACAGGGTTTGGAAAACATTCAGTACTTC,CASSARQGLENIQYF,NA,TRBD1,TRBV9,TRBJ2-4
TGTGCCAGCAGCGTTGGCAGGAACACTGAAGCTTTCTTT,CASSVGRNTEAFF,NA,NA,TRBV9,TRBJ1-1
TGTGCCAGCAGCTTCTTGGGCGGAGGGTTGGAGACCCAGTACTTC,CASSFLGGGLETQYF,few,NA,TRBV7-3,TRBJ2-5
TGTGCCATATTTTTCCCGGTCTCTGGCTACACCTTC,CAIFFPVSGYTF,NA,NA,TRBV27,TRBJ1-2
TGTGCCAGCAGCCTAGGGGCCAATCAGCCCCAGCATTTT,CASSLGANQPQHF,NA,NA,TRBV7-2,TRBJ1-5
TGTGCCAGCTCACCTGCGGACAGCTCTGGAAACACCATATATTTT,CASSPADSSGNTIYF,NA,NA,TRBV18,TRBJ1-3
TGCGCCAGCAGCCCAGGACAGGGAGGTTGGTCAGATACGCAGTATTTT,CASSPGQGGWSDTQYF,NA,TRBD1,TRBV5-1,TRBJ2-3
TGCGCCAGCAGCCCCTCATTGCAGGGATGGGCCACTGAAGCTTTCTTT,CASSPSLQGWATEAFF,NA,NA,TRBV4-1,TRBJ1-1
TGTGCCAGCAGCCAGGGACAGGGTCGGGTTAGATATGGCTACACCTTC,CASSQGQGRVRYGYTF,NA,TRBD1,TRBV3-1/TRBV3-2,TRBJ1-2
TGTGCCAGCAGGAGACAGGGGACAGGTGGCGGGGAGCTGTTTTTT,CASRRQGTGGGELFF,NA,TRBD1,TRBV2,TRBJ2-2
TGTGCCAGCAGTGGGGCCGCGATATTGCAGCCCCAGCATTTT,CASSGAAILQPQHF,NA,NA,TRBV2,TRBJ1-5
TGTGCCAGCAGCCAAGACCGACGGACAGCAGATGAAAAACTGTTTTTT,CASSQDRRTADEKLFF,once,NA,TRBV4-2,TRBJ1-4
TGTGCCAGCAGCTTTTCCGGGACAGGTTATTATGGCTACACCTTC,CASSFSGTGYYGYTF,NA,TRBD1,TRBV7-2,TRBJ1-2
TGTGCCAGCAGGACAGGTTTCAGTCAGCCCCAGCATTTT,CASRTGFSQPQHF,once,NA,TRBV28,TRBJ1-5
TGTGCCAGCAGTATATCTCTTGGGGCAGGGCACTACGAGCAGTACTTC,CASSISLGAGHYEQYF,NA,NA,TRBV5-8,TRBJ2-7
TGTGCCTCGACAGTCCACGCTAATGAAAAACTGTTTTTT,CASTVHANEKLFF,NA,NA,TRBV30,TRBJ1-4
TGTGCCAGCAGTCGTGGGACAGGGGTGGCAACTAATGAAAAACTGTTTTTT,CASSRGTGVATNEKLFF,NA,TRBD1,TRBV6-6,TRBJ1-4